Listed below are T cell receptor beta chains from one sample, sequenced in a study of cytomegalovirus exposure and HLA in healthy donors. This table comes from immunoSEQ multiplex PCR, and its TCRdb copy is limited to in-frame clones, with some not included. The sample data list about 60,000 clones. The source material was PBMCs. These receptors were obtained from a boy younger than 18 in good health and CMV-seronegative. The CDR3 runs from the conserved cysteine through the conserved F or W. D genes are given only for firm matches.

cdr3_aa: CASRDTPTGEQYF
cdr3_nt: TGTGCCAGCAGAGATACGCCGACGGGGGAGCAGTACTTC
j_call: TRBJ2-7
v_call: TRBV6-5
d_call: NA

cdr3_aa: CAWRPNSSPGQPQHF
cdr3_nt: TGTGCCTGGAGGCCTAACAGCTCCCCAGGTCAGCCCCAGCATTTT
j_call: TRBJ1-5
v_call: TRBV30
d_call: NA

cdr3_aa: CAWTGQLNQPQHF
cdr3_nt: TGTGCCTGGACCGGACAGCTCAATCAGCCCCAGCATTTT
j_call: TRBJ1-5
v_call: TRBV30
d_call: NA

cdr3_aa: CASSLEGVGEKLFF
cdr3_nt: TGCGCCAGCAGCTTGGAGGGGGTTGGTGAAAAACTGTTTTTT
j_call: TRBJ1-4
v_call: TRBV5-1
d_call: NA

cdr3_aa: CAGGQGAAEAFF
cdr3_nt: TGTGCCGGGGGACAGGGGGCGGCTGAAGCTTTCTTT
j_call: TRBJ1-1
v_call: TRBV30
d_call: TRBD1

cdr3_aa: CASSQATSSGLNEQYF
cdr3_nt: TGTGCCAGCAGCCAAGCCACATCAAGCGGGTTAAACGAGCAGTACTTC
j_call: TRBJ2-7
v_call: TRBV4-2
d_call: NA

cdr3_aa: CASSVGGAGGYTF
cdr3_nt: TGTGCCAGCAGCGTCGGGGGGGCTGGAGGCTACACCTTC
j_call: TRBJ1-2
v_call: TRBV9
d_call: NA

cdr3_aa: CASRFGRNTEAFF
cdr3_nt: TGTGCCAGCCGATTTGGCAGGAACACTGAAGCTTTCTTT
j_call: TRBJ1-1
v_call: TRBV6-5
d_call: NA

cdr3_aa: CASSLFRGSGNTIYF
cdr3_nt: TGTGCCAGCAGCTTATTCCGGGGGTCTGGAAACACCATATATTTT
j_call: TRBJ1-3
v_call: TRBV11-2
d_call: NA

cdr3_aa: CAISRGGREQFF
cdr3_nt: TGTGCCATCAGTCGCGGGGGGCGAGAGCAGTTCTTC
j_call: TRBJ2-1
v_call: TRBV10-3
d_call: TRBD2

cdr3_aa: CASSVTSGRAGQETQYF
cdr3_nt: TGTGCCAGCAGCGTAACTAGCGGGAGGGCAGGGCAAGAGACCCAGTACTTC
j_call: TRBJ2-5
v_call: TRBV9
d_call: TRBD2

cdr3_aa: CASSRKGAANTEAFF
cdr3_nt: TGTGCCAGCAGCAGGAAGGGGGCCGCGAACACTGAAGCTTTCTTT
j_call: TRBJ1-1
v_call: TRBV27
d_call: TRBD1

cdr3_aa: CASSLFASGTYNEQFF
cdr3_nt: TGTGCCAGCAGCTTATTTGCCTCGGGGACCTACAATGAGCAGTTCTTC
j_call: TRBJ2-1
v_call: TRBV7-2
d_call: NA

cdr3_aa: CASSGDPTSAIQTSTDTQYF
cdr3_nt: TGCGCCAGCAGCGGAGACCCAACTAGCGCGATACAGACTAGCACAGATACGCAGTATTTT
j_call: TRBJ2-3
v_call: TRBV10-1
d_call: TRBD2

cdr3_aa: CASSPYPGGSGTEAFF
cdr3_nt: TGTGCCAGCAGCCCTTATCCTGGGGGGAGCGGAACTGAAGCTTTCTTT
j_call: TRBJ1-1
v_call: TRBV13
d_call: NA

cdr3_aa: CASRGAGSYEQYF
cdr3_nt: TGTGCCAGTAGGGGTGCGGGTTCCTACGAGCAGTACTTC
j_call: TRBJ2-7
v_call: TRBV19
d_call: NA

cdr3_aa: CASSIQGAGYGYTF
cdr3_nt: TGTGCCAGCAGTATACAGGGGGCTGGCTATGGCTACACCTTC
j_call: TRBJ1-2
v_call: TRBV6-1
d_call: TRBD1

cdr3_aa: CASSGDRPSYGYTF
cdr3_nt: TGTGCCAGCAGCGGCGACAGACCCTCCTATGGCTACACCTTC
j_call: TRBJ1-2
v_call: TRBV5-4
d_call: NA

cdr3_aa: CASSQQGVLNYGYTF
cdr3_nt: TGTGCCAGCAGCCAACAGGGGGTTCTTAACTATGGCTACACCTTC
j_call: TRBJ1-2
v_call: TRBV5-4
d_call: TRBD1

cdr3_aa: CASSDGTGGYEQYF
cdr3_nt: TGTGCCAGCAGTGACGGGACAGGGGGCTACGAGCAGTACTTC
j_call: TRBJ2-7
v_call: TRBV6-1
d_call: TRBD1

cdr3_aa: CASSGLASSYEQYF
cdr3_nt: TGTGCCAGCTCAGGTCTAGCGAGCTCCTACGAGCAGTACTTC
j_call: TRBJ2-7
v_call: TRBV18
d_call: NA

cdr3_aa: CASSSPGNEQFF
cdr3_nt: TGCGCCAGCAGCTCCCCGGGTAATGAGCAGTTCTTC
j_call: TRBJ2-1
v_call: TRBV5-1
d_call: NA

cdr3_aa: CASSQEATGGSPLHF
cdr3_nt: TGTGCCAGCAGCCAAGAGGCGACAGGGGGTTCACCTCTCCACTTT
j_call: TRBJ1-6
v_call: TRBV14
d_call: TRBD1

cdr3_aa: CASSFGVTGGHYGYTF
cdr3_nt: TGTGCCAGCAGCTTCGGGGTCACTGGGGGCCACTATGGCTACACCTTC
j_call: TRBJ1-2
v_call: TRBV7-9
d_call: NA

cdr3_aa: CASSQGGRYEQYF
cdr3_nt: TGCGCCAGCAGCCAGGGGGGGAGGTACGAGCAGTACTTC
j_call: TRBJ2-7
v_call: TRBV4-1
d_call: TRBD2

cdr3_aa: CASSQGDRGNTGELFF
cdr3_nt: TGCGCCAGCAGCCAAGGGGACAGGGGGAACACCGGGGAGCTGTTTTTT
j_call: TRBJ2-2
v_call: TRBV4-1
d_call: TRBD1

cdr3_aa: CASSETSGGNNEQFF
cdr3_nt: TGCGCCAGCAGCGAAACTAGCGGGGGTAACAATGAGCAGTTCTTC
j_call: TRBJ2-1
v_call: TRBV5-1
d_call: TRBD2

cdr3_aa: CASSVGTGMSSSDTQYF
cdr3_nt: TGCGCCAGCAGCGTCGGGACAGGGATGAGTTCCTCAGATACGCAGTATTTT
j_call: TRBJ2-3
v_call: TRBV5-1
d_call: TRBD1

cdr3_aa: CASGLERGITNYGYTF
cdr3_nt: TGTGCTAGTGGTCTCGAAAGGGGAATTACTAACTATGGCTACACCTTC
j_call: TRBJ1-2
v_call: TRBV12-5
d_call: NA